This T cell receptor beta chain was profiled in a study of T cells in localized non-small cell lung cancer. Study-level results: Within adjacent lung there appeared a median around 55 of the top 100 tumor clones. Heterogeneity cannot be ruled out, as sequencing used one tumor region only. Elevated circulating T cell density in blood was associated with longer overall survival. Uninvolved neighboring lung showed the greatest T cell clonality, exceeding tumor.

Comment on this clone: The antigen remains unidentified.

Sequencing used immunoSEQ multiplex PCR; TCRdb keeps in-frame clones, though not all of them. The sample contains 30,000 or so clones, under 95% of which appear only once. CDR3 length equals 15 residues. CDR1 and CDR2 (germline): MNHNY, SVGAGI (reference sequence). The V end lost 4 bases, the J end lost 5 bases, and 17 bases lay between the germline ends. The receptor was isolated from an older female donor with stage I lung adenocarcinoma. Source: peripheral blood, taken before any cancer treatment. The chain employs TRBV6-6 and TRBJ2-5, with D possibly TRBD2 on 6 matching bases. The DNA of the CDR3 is TGTGCCAGCAGTTTAGCTGGTATAGGGAGGGAGACCCAGTACTTC. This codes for CASSLAGIGRETQYF.